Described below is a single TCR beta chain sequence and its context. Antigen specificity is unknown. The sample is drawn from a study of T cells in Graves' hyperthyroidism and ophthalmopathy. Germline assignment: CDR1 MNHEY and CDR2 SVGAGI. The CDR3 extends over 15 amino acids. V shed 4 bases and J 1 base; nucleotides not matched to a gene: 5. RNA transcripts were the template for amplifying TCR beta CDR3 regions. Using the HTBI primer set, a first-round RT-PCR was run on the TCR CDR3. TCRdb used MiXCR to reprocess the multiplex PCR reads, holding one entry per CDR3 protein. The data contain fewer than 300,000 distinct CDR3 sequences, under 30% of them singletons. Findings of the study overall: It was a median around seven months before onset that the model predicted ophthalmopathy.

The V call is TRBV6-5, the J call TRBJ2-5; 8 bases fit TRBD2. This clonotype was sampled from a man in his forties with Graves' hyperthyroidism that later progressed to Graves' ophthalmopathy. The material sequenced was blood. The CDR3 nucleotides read TGTGCCAGCAGTTTATATCGGGAGGGCCAAGAGACCCAGTACTTC. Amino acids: CASSLYREGQETQYF.